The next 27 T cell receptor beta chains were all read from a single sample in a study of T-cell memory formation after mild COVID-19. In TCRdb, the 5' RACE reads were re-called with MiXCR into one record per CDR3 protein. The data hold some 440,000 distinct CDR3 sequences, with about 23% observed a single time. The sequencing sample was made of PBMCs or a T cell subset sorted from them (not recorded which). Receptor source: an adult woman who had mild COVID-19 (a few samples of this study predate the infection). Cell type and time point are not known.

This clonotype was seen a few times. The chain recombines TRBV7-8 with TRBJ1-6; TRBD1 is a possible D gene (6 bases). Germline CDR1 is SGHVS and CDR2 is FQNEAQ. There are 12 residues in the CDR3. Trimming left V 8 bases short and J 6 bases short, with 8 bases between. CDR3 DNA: TGTGCCAGCGGACAGTCTAATTCACCCCTCCACTTT. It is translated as CASGQSNSPLHF.

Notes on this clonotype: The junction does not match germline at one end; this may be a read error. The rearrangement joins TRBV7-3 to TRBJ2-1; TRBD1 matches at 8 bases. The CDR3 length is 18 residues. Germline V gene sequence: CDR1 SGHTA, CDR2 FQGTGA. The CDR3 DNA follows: TGTGCCAGCAGCCCGGGGGCCAGGGGGCCCCTCTCCCACAATGAGCAGTTCTTC. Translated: CASSPGARGPLSHNEQFF.

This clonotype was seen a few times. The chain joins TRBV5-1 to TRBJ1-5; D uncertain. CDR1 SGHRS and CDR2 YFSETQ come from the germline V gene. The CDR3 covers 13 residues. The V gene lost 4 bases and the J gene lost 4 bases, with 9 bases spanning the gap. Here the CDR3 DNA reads TGCGCCAGCAGCAAGGACGGGAATCAGCCCCAGCATTTT. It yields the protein CASSKDGNQPQHF.

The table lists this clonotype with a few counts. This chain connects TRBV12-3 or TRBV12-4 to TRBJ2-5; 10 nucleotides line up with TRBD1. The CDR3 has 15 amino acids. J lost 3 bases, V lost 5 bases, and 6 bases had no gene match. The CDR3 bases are TGTGCCAGCAGTGCCGGGACAGGGGTGGAAGAGACCCAGTACTTC. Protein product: CASSAGTGVEETQYF.

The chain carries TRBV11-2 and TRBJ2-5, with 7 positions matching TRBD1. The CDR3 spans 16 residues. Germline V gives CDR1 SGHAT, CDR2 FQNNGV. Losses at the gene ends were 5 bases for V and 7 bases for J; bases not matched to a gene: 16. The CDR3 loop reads CASSPPNEGAPGTQYF. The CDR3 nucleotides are TGTGCCAGCAGCCCCCCCAATGAGGGGGCCCCGGGGACCCAGTACTTC.

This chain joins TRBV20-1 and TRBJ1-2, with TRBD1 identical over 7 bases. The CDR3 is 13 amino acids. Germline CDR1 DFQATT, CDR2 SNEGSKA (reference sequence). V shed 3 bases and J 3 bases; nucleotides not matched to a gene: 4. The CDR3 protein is CSASPTGYYGYTF. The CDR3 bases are TGCAGTGCTAGCCCGACAGGGTACTATGGCTACACCTTC.

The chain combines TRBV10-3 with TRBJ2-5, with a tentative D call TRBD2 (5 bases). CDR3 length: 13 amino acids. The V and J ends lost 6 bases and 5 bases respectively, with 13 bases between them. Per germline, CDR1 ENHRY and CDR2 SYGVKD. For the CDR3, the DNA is TGTGCCATCAGGGGGAGCCTCGGGGAGACCCAGTACTTC. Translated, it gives CAIRGSLGETQYF.

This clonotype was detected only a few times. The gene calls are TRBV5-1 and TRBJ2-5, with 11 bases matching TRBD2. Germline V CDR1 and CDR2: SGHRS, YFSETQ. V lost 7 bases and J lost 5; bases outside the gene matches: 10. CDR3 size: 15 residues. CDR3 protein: CASHPTSGSQETQYF. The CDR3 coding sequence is TGCGCCAGCCACCCCACTAGCGGGAGCCAGGAGACCCAGTACTTC.

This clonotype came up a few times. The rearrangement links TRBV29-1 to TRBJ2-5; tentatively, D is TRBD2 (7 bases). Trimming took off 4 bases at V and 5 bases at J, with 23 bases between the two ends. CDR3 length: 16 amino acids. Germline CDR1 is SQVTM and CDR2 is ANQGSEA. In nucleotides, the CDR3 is TGCAGCGTTGTGGGGCAGGGGAGGCTAGCGGAGGAGACCCAGTACTTC. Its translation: CSVVGQGRLAEETQYF.

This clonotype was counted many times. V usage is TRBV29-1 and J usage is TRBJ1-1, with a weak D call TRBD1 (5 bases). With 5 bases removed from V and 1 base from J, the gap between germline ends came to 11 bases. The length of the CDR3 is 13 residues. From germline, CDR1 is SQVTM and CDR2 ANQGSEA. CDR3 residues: CSVPQRGNTEAFF. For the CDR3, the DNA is TGCAGCGTTCCTCAAAGGGGGAACACTGAAGCTTTCTTT.

The CDR3: CACNHGLAGVKPDTQYF. CDR3 DNA sequence: TGTGCCTGTAATCATGGACTAGCGGGAGTCAAACCAGATACGCAGTATTTT. This chain links TRBV30 with TRBJ2-3, with 13 bases fitting TRBD2. The CDR3 contains 17 residues. The junction had 13 bases not matched to a gene; V was cut back by 6 bases and J by 4 bases. The germline V gene encodes CDR1 GTSNPN and CDR2 SVGIG (reference sequence).

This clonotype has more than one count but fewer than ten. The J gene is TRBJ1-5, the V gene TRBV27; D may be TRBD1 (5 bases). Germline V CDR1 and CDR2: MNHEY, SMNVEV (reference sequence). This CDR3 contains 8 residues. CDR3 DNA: TGTAGGGGCCGGCCCCAGCATTTT. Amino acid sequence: CRGRPQHF.

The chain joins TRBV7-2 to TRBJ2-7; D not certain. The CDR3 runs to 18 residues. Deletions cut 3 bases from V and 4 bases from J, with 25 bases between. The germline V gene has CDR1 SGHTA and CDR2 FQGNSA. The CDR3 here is CASSLDGTRILVDYEQYF. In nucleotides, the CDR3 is TGTGCCAGCAGCTTGGACGGAACACGGATCCTGGTGGATTACGAGCAGTACTTC.

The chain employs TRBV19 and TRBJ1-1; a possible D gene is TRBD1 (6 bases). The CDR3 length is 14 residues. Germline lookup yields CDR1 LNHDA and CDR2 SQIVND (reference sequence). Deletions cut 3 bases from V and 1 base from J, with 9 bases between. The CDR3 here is CASSITDRNTEAFF. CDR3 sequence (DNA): TGTGCCAGTAGTATCACGGACAGGAACACTGAAGCTTTCTTT.

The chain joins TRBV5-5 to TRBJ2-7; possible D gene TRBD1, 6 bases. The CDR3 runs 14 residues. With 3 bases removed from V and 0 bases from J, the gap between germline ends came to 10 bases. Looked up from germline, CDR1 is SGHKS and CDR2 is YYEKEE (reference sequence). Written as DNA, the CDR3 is TGTGCCAGCAGCTCCGGGACACTCTCCTACGAGCAGTACTTC. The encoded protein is CASSSGTLSYEQYF.

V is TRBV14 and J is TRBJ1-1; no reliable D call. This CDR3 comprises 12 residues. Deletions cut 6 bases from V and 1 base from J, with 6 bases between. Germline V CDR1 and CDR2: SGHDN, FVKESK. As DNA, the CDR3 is TGTGCCAGCAGACAGCAGAACACTGAAGCTTTCTTT. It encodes CASRQQNTEAFF.

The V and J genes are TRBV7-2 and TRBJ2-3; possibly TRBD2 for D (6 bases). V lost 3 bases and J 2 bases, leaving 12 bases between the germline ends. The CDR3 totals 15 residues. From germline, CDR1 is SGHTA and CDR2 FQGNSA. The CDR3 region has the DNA TGTGCCAGCAGCTTGACCGGGAGCAACACAGATACGCAGTATTTT. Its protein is CASSLTGSNTDTQYF.

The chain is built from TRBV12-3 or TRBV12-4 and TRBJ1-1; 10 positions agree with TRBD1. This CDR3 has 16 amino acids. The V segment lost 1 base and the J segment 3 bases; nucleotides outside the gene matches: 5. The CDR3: CASSLVRQGAHTEAFF. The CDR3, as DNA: TGTGCCAGCAGTTTAGTCCGACAGGGGGCCCACACTGAAGCTTTCTTT.

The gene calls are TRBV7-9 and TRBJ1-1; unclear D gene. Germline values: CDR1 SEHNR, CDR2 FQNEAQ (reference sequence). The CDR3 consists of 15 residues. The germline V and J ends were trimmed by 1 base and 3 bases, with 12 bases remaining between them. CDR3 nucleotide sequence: TGTGCCAGCAGCTTAGGCTCTGTTGGGGACACTGAAGCTTTCTTT. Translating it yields CASSLGSVGDTEAFF. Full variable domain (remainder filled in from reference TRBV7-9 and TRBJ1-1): DTGVSQNPRHKITKRGQNVTFRCDPISEHNRLYWYRQTLGQGPEFLTYFQNEAQLEKSRLLSDRFSAERPKGSFSTLEIQRTEQGDSAMYLCASSLGSVGDTEAFFGQGTRLTVV.

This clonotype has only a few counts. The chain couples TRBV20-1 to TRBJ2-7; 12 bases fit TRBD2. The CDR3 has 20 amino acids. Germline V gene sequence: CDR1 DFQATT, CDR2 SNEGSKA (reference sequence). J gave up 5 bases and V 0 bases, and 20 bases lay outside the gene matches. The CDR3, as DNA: TGCAGTGCTAGAGATGAAAAGGCTCTAGCGGGAGGGCCCCGCTTGCACGAGCAGTACTTC. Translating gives CSARDEKALAGGPRLHEQYF.

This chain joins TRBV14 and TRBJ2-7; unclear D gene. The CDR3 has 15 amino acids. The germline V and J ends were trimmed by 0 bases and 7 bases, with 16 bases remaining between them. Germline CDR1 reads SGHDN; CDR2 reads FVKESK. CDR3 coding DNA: TGTGCCAGCAGCCAAGATGGGAAACCCCTCTCAGAGCAGTACTTC. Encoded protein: CASSQDGKPLSEQYF.

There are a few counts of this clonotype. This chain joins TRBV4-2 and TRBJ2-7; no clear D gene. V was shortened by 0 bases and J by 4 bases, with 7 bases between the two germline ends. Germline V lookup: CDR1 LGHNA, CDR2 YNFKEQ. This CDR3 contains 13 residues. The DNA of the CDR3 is TGTGCCAGCAGCCAAGACGATCAGTACGAGCAGTACTTC. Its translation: CASSQDDQYEQYF.

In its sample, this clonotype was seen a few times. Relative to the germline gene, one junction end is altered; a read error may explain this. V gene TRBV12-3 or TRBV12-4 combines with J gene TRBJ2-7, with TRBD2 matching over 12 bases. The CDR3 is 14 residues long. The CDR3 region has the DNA TGTGCCAGCACCTCGACTAGCGGGAGTCTAACACACAACTTC. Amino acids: CASTSTSGSLTHNF.

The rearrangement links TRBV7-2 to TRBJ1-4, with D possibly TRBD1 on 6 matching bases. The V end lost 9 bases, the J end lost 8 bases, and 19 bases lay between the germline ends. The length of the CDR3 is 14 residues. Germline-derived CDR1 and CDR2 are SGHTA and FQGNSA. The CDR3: CASQSPGVREKLFF. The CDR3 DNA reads TGTGCCAGTCAGTCCCCAGGGGTTCGGGAAAAACTGTTTTTT.

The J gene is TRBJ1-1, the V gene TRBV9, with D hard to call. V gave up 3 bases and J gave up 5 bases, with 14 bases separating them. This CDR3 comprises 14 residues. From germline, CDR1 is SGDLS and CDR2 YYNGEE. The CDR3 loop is CASSAGPWGTEAFF. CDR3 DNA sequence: TGTGCCAGCAGCGCCGGACCCTGGGGAACTGAAGCTTTCTTT.

CDR3 nucleotide sequence: TGTGCCAGCAGCTGGGGAACAGGGGGCGGTAATGAAAAACTGTTTTTT. Its protein is CASSWGTGGGNEKLFF. J is TRBJ1-4 and V is TRBV7-2; TRBD1 agrees at 9 bases. The trim removed 4 bases at V and 4 bases at J, leaving 7 bases unmatched. This CDR3 has 16 amino acids. CDR1 SGHTA and CDR2 FQGNSA come from the germline V gene.

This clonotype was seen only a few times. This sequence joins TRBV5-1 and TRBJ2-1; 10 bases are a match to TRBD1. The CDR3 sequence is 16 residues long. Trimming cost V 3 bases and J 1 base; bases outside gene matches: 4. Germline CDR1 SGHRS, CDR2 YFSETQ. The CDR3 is CASSSGTGDSYNEQFF. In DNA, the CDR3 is TGCGCCAGCAGCTCCGGGACAGGGGATTCCTACAATGAGCAGTTCTTC.